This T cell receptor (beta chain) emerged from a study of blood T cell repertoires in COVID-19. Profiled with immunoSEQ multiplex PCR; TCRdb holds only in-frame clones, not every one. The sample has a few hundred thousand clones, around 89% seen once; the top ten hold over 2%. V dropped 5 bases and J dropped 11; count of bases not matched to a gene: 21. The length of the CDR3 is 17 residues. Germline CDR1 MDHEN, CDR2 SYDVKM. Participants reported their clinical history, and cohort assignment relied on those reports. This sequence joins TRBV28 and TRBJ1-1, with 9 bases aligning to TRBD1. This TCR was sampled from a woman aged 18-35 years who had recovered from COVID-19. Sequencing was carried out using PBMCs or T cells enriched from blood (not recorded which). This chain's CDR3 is CASSLRTGEVLVRRAFF. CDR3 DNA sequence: TGTGCCAGCAGTCTTCGGACAGGGGAGGTGTTAGTTCGTAGGGCTTTCTTT.